This is a list of T cell receptor beta chains from one sample in a study of blood T cell repertoires in COVID-19. Repertoires were generated with immunoSEQ multiplex PCR, while TCRdb's copy carries only in-frame clones and drops some. This sample has tens of thousands of clones; 83% occur once, and the top ten carry 7% to 8.5%. Sequences were obtained from peripheral blood. These receptor sequences come from a man aged 55 to 70 with active COVID-19. Each CDR3 is given with its conserved first and last residue. A D gene is named only where the DNA matches it firmly. Expanded clones get a size class; other rows say once, few or many, or leave the size out.

size	D	J	V	DNA	CDR3
NA	TRBD1	TRBJ1-2	TRBV6-5	TGTGCCAGCAGTTCTCGGGAACAGGGGGCGCCGGGGTACACCTTC	CASSSREQGAPGYTF
NA	TRBD1	TRBJ1-2	TRBV29-1	TGCAGCGTTGAACTCCTGGACAGGTTAGACTATGGCTACACCTTC	CSVELLDRLDYGYTF
NA	NA	TRBJ1-6	TRBV30	TGTGCCTGGACTTATTATAATTCACCCCTCCACTTT	CAWTYYNSPLHF
NA	TRBD2	TRBJ2-1	TRBV10-3	TGTGCCATCAGTGAGTCCGGGCGAGGGAGGGATGAGCAGTTCTTC	CAISESGRGRDEQFF
NA	NA	TRBJ2-3	TRBV30	TGTGCCTGGGTTGACGGATTAGGGGCTCCCCCAGATACGCAGTATTTT	CAWVDGLGAPPDTQYF
NA	NA	TRBJ1-1	TRBV6-1	TGTGCCAGCAGTGCGAGCCAGGGATCGGGGAACACTGAAGCTTTCTTT	CASSASQGSGNTEAFF
once	NA	TRBJ2-7	TRBV5-5	TGTGCCAGCAGCTTGTTGGCAGGGGCTGCCGAGCAGTACTTC	CASSLLAGAAEQYF
NA	NA	TRBJ2-2	TRBV7-3	TGTGCCAGCAGCCCCGGTTCGCGGAACACCGGGGAGCTGTTTTTT	CASSPGSRNTGELFF
NA	TRBD2	TRBJ2-5	TRBV9	TGTGCCAGCAGCGTAGGGGCTAGCGGGTGGGAGACCCAGTACTTC	CASSVGASGWETQYF
NA	TRBD1	TRBJ1-5	TRBV19	TGTGCCAGTAGTACGGGACAGGGGGCAGGACAGCCCCAGCATTTT	CASSTGQGAGQPQHF
NA	TRBD2	TRBJ2-2	TRBV19	TGTGCCAGCAGGACTAGCGGGGGGTCTACCGGGGAGCTGTTTTTT	CASRTSGGSTGELFF
NA	NA	TRBJ2-3	TRBV27	TGTGCCAGCAGTCCCCCCACTAGAATCACAGATACGCAGTATTTT	CASSPPTRITDTQYF
NA	NA	TRBJ2-7	TRBV7-8	TGTGCCAGCAGTTCCTATGGGACAAAGAGCTCCTACGAGCAGTACTTC	CASSSYGTKSSYEQYF
NA	NA	TRBJ1-5	TRBV21-1	TGTGCCAACACCGTCAATCAGCCCCAGCATTTT	CANTVNQPQHF
medium-sized	NA	TRBJ2-3	TRBV7-8	TGTGCCAGCAGCTTAGCCGAGGCGGATACGCAGTATTTT	CASSLAEADTQYF
NA	NA	TRBJ1-1	TRBV5-1	TGCGCCAGCAGCTTCGACAGGTCGAGGACTGAAGCTTTCTTT	CASSFDRSRTEAFF
NA	NA	TRBJ1-2	TRBV5-1	TGCGCCAGCAGCCCTCCTAACTATGGCTACACCTTC	CASSPPNYGYTF
NA	NA	TRBJ1-5	TRBV28	TGTGCCAGCACTGGGAGGGGACAGCCCCAGCATTTT	CASTGRGQPQHF
NA	TRBD2	TRBJ2-1	TRBV5-1	TGCGCCAGCAGCTCGGGACTAGCGGGATACTACAATGAGCAGTTCTTC	CASSSGLAGYYNEQFF
NA	TRBD1	TRBJ2-1	TRBV7-8	TGTGCCAGCAGCGGACACGACAGGGGCGAGCAGTTCTTC	CASSGHDRGEQFF
NA	NA	TRBJ2-3	TRBV5-4	TGTGCCAGCAGCCCAGGAACTAGCACAGATACGCAGTATTTT	CASSPGTSTDTQYF
NA	NA	TRBJ1-3	TRBV15	TGTGCCACCAGGAGCAAAGGAAACACCATATATTTT	CATRSKGNTIYF
NA	TRBD1	TRBJ1-1	TRBV12-3/TRBV12-4	TGTGCCAGCAGAGGACAGGGCTTTGAAGCTTTCTTT	CASRGQGFEAFF
NA	TRBD1	TRBJ2-7	TRBV11-2	TGTGCCAGCAGCTGGAGGACAGGGGGCGACGAGCAGTACTTC	CASSWRTGGDEQYF
once	NA	TRBJ2-7	TRBV1	TGCACCAGCACCCGAGGGACACCCTATTACGAGCAGTACTTC	CTSTRGTPYYEQYF
NA	NA	TRBJ2-7	TRBV13	TGTGCCAGCAGCTTAGAAAACCTAGGGGACGAGCAGTACTTC	CASSLENLGDEQYF
NA	TRBD1	TRBJ2-3	TRBV7-3	TGTGCCAGCAGCCGGGACAGGGGAACAGATACGCAGTATTTT	CASSRDRGTDTQYF
NA	TRBD2	TRBJ2-5	TRBV7-3	TGTGCCAGCAGCTCGACTAGCGGGAGGCAAGAGACCCAGTACTTC	CASSSTSGRQETQYF
few	NA	TRBJ2-6	TRBV5-1	TGCGCCAGCAGCCTACCAGGGGGGAACTCTGGGGCCAACGTCCTGACTTTC	CASSLPGGNSGANVLTF